The next 15 T cell receptor beta chains were all read from a single sample in a study of CD8 T cells in ankylosing spondylitis. Study-level findings and limits: Ankylosing spondylitis blood appeared to carry a characteristic TCR beta motif of roughly 8 highly homologous variants.

TCRdb fed the 5' RACE reads into MiXCR, producing one record per CDR3 protein. The sample yields about 500,000 distinct CDR3 sequences, approximately 12% seen once. Their antigen targets remain unknown. Sequencing was carried out using blood, either unsorted or a sorted T cell fraction (not recorded which). These receptors all stem from a male donor with ankylosing spondylitis.

V and J are TRBV2 and TRBJ2-1; 9 nucleotides line up with TRBD1. Per germline, CDR1 SNHLY and CDR2 FYNNEI. The CDR3 has 15 residues. The V segment lost 4 bases and the J segment 3 bases; nucleotides outside the gene matches: 4. The CDR3: CASSARQGGYNEQFF. In DNA form, the CDR3 reads TGTGCCAGCAGTGCCCGACAGGGGGGCTACAATGAGCAGTTCTTC.

At least ten counts were recorded for this clonotype. The V and J genes are TRBV27 and TRBJ2-1; 7 nucleotides line up with TRBD2. This CDR3 region has 11 residues. In germline, CDR1 is MNHEY, CDR2 SMNVEV (reference sequence). V was clipped by 10 bases and J by 12 bases; unmatched bases: 9. The CDR3 sequence is CATSPGGRQFF. The CDR3, as DNA: TGTGCCACCTCCCCGGGGGGACGGCAGTTCTTC.

This chain links TRBV10-2 with TRBJ2-7, with D perhaps TRBD1 or TRBD2 (5 bases each). Trimming removed 2 bases at V and 4 bases at J, with 12 bases between. Germline assignment: CDR1 WSHSY and CDR2 SAAADI. The CDR3 is 14 amino acids. The CDR3 is CASSEGGDWYEQYV. DNA for the CDR3: TGCGCCAGCAGTGAGGGGGGAGATTGGTACGAGCAGTACGTC.

This clonotype was observed a few times. In DNA form, the CDR3 reads TGTGCCAGCAGCGCTGGACAGACGAACATTCAGTACTTC. This gives the protein CASSAGQTNIQYF. This chain connects TRBV9 to TRBJ2-4; a weak D match, TRBD1 (6 bases). Germline CDR1 and CDR2: SGDLS and YYNGEE. Trimming pared 3 bases from V and 7 bases from J, leaving 11 bases between. The CDR3 runs 13 residues.

This clonotype appeared a few times. This chain links TRBV18 with TRBJ1-6, with 9 bases that match TRBD1. Germline CDR1 and CDR2: KGHSH and LQKENI. This CDR3 spans 15 amino acids. V lost 3 bases to trimming and J lost 5 bases; unmatched junction nucleotides: 2. The CDR3 reads CASSPGQGNNSPLHF. The DNA for the CDR3 is TGTGCCAGCTCACCGGGACAGGGAAATAATTCACCCCTCCACTTT.

The genes are TRBV10-2 and TRBJ1-1, with D possibly being TRBD1 (6 bases). V lost 3 bases, J lost 3 bases, and 14 bases lay in between. This CDR3 contains 15 residues. The germline gives CDR1 WSHSY, CDR2 SAAADI. The CDR3 DNA follows: TGCGCCAGCAGTGACCCAGGCAGGGGATACACTGAAGCTTTCTTT. This gives the protein CASSDPGRGYTEAFF.

This clonotype was detected a few times. The chain links TRBV28 to TRBJ1-6; 7 bases are a match to TRBD1. The J segment lost 0 bases and the V segment lost 3 bases, leaving 2 bases of the junction unmatched. From germline, CDR1 is MDHEN and CDR2 SYDVKM. This CDR3 has 16 amino acids. CDR3 residues: CASSLTGSSYNSPLHF. The CDR3, as DNA: TGTGCCAGCAGTTTGACAGGGAGCTCCTATAATTCACCCCTCCACTTT.

A few counts support this clonotype. The genes are TRBV14 and TRBJ2-1; maybe TRBD2 (5 bases). CDR3 length equals 17 residues. CDR1 and CDR2 from the germline V gene are SGHDN and FVKESK. The ends were cut back, 3 bases at V and 2 bases at J, with 17 bases in the middle. CDR3 sequence reads: CASSHAFWRAAYNEQFF. Here the CDR3 DNA reads TGTGCCAGCAGCCATGCTTTCTGGCGGGCCGCCTACAATGAGCAGTTCTTC.

In its sample, this clonotype was seen a few times. The rearrangement links TRBV27 to TRBJ2-2; no reliable D call. Trimming left V 1 base short and J 1 base short, with 7 bases between. The CDR3 consists of 15 residues. Germline CDR1 is MNHEY and CDR2 is SMNVEV (reference sequence). In DNA, the CDR3 is TGTGCCAGCAGTTTATTGGGTCTGAACACCGGGGAGCTGTTTTTT. Protein product: CASSLLGLNTGELFF.

This clonotype is termed medium-sized (0.01 to 0.1%). V usage is TRBV12-3 or TRBV12-4 and J usage is TRBJ1-1; D not resolved. This CDR3 contains 13 residues. V was shortened by 0 bases and J by 2 bases, with 4 bases between the two germline ends. CDR3 sequence (DNA): TGTGCCAGCAGTTTAGCAGCCAACACTGAAGCTTTCTTT. It encodes CASSLAANTEAFF.

This clonotype was counted a few times. The rearrangement joins TRBV4-2 to TRBJ2-3; tentative D call: TRBD2 (6 bases). Germline V CDR1 and CDR2: LGHNA, YNFKEQ. V lost 2 bases and J 9 bases, leaving 15 bases between the germline ends. The CDR3 covers 14 residues. The chain's CDR3 is CASSQSGTSATQYF. CDR3 DNA: TGTGCCAGCAGCCAATCCGGGACTTCGGCCACGCAGTATTTT.

Ten or more counts support this clonotype. The chain recombines TRBV12-3 or TRBV12-4 with TRBJ2-5, with D perhaps assigned TRBD1 or TRBD2 (5 bases each). The V and J ends lost 3 bases and 6 bases respectively, with 8 bases between them. CDR3 length: 12 residues. CDR3: CASSFGDQTQYF. For the CDR3, the DNA is TGTGCCAGCAGTTTTGGGGACCAGACCCAGTACTTC.

The table lists this clonotype with a few counts. The J gene is TRBJ1-5, the V gene TRBV9, with D maybe TRBD1 (6 bases). The CDR3 totals 15 residues. V lost 4 bases, J lost 4 bases, and 15 bases lay in between. From germline, CDR1 is SGDLS and CDR2 YYNGEE. The CDR3 DNA is TGTGCCAGCAGCCCGGGGGCCGATCGTAATCAGCCCCAGCATTTT. It yields the protein CASSPGADRNQPQHF. Full variable domain (rest looked up from reference TRBV9 and TRBJ1-5): DSGVTQTPKHLITATGQRVTLRCSPRSGDLSVYWYQQSLDQGLQFLIQYYNGEERAKGNILERFSAQQFPDLHSELNLSSLELGDSALYFCASSPGADRNQPQHFGDGTRLSIL.

This clonotype was seen only a few times. The rearrangement links TRBV14 to TRBJ2-3, with D unresolved. The V and J ends lost 3 bases and 7 bases respectively, with 20 bases between them. From germline, CDR1 is SGHDN and CDR2 FVKESK. The CDR3 has 16 amino acids. The CDR3 DNA reads TGTGCCAGCAGCCAGTTATTTGGACCGACTCACAATACGCAGTATTTT. This encodes CASSQLFGPTHNTQYF.

The chain carries TRBV7-2 and TRBJ2-3; D possibly corresponds to TRBD2 (5 bases). CDR3 length: 11 amino acids. Trimming removed 4 bases at V and 11 bases at J, with 10 bases between. The germline CDR1 and CDR2 sequences are SGHTA and FQGNSA. The CDR3 DNA follows: TGTGCCAGCAGCTCTGCTGGACTGCAGTATTTT. Amino acid sequence: CASSSAGLQYF.